This T cell receptor (beta chain) stems from a study of shared T cell receptors in the human thymus. Sequencing was performed with immunoSEQ multiplex PCR; in TCRdb, only in-frame clones are kept and a portion is missing. The sample shows about 660,000 clones, roughly 90% of them seen only once. The CDR3 has 14 amino acids. V was pared by 5 bases and J by 3 bases, with 7 bases of the junction left unmatched. CDR1 is MNHNY and CDR2 is SVGAGI in the germline V gene (reference sequence). The sample was also linked to a second study, of human thymus T cells. In that study: Healthy Finnish infants undergoing corrective surgery for congenital heart defects provided the donor material. Related studies found that unrelated individuals share highly overlapping thymic repertoires.

This chain joins TRBV6-6 and TRBJ2-7; the match to TRBD1 covers 7 bases. The TCR sequence derives from a boy under two years old with a congenital heart defect. The sample comprised thymocytes. In DNA, the CDR3 is TGTGCCAGCAGTCCGGACAGGACCCTCTACGAGCAGTACTTC. It yields the protein CASSPDRTLYEQYF.